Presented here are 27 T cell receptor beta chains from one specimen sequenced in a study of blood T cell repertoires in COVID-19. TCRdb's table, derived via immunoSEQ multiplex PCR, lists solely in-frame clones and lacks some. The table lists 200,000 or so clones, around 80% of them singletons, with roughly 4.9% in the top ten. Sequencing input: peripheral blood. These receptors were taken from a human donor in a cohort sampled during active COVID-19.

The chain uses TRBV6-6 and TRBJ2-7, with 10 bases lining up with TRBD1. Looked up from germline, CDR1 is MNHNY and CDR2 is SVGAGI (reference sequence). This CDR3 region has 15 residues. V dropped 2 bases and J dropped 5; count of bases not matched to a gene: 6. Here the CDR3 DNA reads TGTGCCAGCAGTTACGGGGGGACAGGGGATAACGAGCAGTACTTC. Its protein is CASSYGGTGDNEQYF.

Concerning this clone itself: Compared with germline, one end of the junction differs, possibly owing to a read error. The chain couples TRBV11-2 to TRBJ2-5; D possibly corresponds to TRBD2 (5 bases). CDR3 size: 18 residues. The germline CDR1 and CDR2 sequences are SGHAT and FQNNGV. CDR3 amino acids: CASSLDSSFISGRETQYF. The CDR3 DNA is TGTGCCAGCAGCCTAGATAGCAGCTTTATAAGCGGCCGAGAGACCCAGTACTTC.

DNA for the CDR3: TGTGCCAGCTCACCACGGGGCGACAGGGATCTAAATATACGCAATCAGCCCCAGCATTTT. Its protein is CASSPRGDRDLNIRNQPQHF. This rearrangement joins TRBV18 to TRBJ1-5, with 7 positions matching TRBD1. Germline CDR1 reads KGHSH; CDR2 reads LQKENI. After removal of 1 base from V and 2 bases from J, the junction contained 17 bases not matched to a gene. This CDR3 has 20 amino acids.

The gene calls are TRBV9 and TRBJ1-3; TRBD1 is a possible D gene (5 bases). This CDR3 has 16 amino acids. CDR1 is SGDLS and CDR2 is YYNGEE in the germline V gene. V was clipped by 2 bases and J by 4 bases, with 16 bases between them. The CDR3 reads CASSVHSGGSGNTIYF. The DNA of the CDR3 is TGTGCCAGCAGCGTCCACAGTGGGGGGTCAGGAAACACCATATATTTT.

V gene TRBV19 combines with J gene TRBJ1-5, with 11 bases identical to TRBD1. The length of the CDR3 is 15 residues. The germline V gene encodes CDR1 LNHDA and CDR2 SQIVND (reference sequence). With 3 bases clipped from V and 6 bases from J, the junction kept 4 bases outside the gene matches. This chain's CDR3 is CASSMMGQGGQPQHF. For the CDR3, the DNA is TGTGCCAGTAGTATGATGGGACAGGGGGGTCAGCCCCAGCATTTT.

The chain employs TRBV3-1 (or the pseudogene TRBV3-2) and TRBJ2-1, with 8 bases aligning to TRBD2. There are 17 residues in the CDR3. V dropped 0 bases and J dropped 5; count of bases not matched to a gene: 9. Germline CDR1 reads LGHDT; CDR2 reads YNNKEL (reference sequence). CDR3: CASSQERRTSIHNEQFF. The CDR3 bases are TGTGCCAGCAGCCAAGAACGACGGACTAGCATACACAATGAGCAGTTCTTC.

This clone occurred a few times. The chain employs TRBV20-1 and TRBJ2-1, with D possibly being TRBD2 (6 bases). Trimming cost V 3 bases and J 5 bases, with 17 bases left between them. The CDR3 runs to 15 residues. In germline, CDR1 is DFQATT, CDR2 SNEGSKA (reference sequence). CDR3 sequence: CSASDAGRKDNEQFF. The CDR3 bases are TGCAGTGCTAGTGACGCCGGGAGAAAAGACAATGAGCAGTTCTTC.

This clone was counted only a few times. CDR3 loop: CASSQRAGRSYEQYF. The CDR3 DNA is TGTGCCAGCAGCCAAAGGGCAGGGCGGTCCTACGAGCAGTACTTC. The J gene is TRBJ2-7, the V gene TRBV7-2; D perhaps matches TRBD1 (5 bases). Germline values: CDR1 SGHTA, CDR2 FQGNSA. The CDR3 sequence is 15 residues long. Trimming took off 5 bases at V and 1 base at J, with 15 bases between the two ends.

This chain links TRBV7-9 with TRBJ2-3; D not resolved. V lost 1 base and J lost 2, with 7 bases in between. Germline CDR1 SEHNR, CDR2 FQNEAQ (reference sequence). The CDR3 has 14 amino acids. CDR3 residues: CASSLVGTTDTQYF. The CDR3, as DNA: TGTGCCAGCAGCTTAGTGGGCACCACAGATACGCAGTATTTT.

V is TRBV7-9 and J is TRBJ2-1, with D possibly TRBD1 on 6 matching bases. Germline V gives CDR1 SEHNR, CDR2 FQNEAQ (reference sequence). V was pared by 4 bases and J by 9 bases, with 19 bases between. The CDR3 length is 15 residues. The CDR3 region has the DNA TGTGCCAGCAGCTCTCTAGGCTTAGCAGGGGTTGAGCAGTTCTTC. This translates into CASSSLGLAGVEQFF.

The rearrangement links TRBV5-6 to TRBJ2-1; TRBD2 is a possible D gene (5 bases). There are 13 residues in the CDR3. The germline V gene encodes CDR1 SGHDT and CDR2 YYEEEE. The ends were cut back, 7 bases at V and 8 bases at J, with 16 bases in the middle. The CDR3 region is CASFGPPGDEQFF. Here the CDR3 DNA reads TGTGCCAGCTTTGGTCCACCCGGGGATGAGCAGTTCTTC.

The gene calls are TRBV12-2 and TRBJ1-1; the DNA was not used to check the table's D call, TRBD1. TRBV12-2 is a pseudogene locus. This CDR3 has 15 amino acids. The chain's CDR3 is CASRLAGTSNTEAFF. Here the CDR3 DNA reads TGTGCAAGTCGCTTAGCCGGGACATCGAACACTGAAGCTTTCTTT.

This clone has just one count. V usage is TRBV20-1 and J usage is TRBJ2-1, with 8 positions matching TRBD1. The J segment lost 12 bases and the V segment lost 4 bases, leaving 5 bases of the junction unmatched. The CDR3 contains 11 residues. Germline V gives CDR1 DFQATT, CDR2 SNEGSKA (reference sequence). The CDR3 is CSAIPGTGQFF. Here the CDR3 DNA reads TGCAGTGCTATCCCCGGGACAGGGCAGTTCTTC.

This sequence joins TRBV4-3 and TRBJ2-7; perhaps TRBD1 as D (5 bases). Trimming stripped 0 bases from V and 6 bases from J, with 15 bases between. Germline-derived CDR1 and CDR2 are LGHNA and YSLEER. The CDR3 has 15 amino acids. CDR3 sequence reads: CASSQEGERHAEQYF. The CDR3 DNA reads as TGCGCCAGCAGCCAAGAAGGGGAAAGGCATGCCGAGCAGTACTTC.

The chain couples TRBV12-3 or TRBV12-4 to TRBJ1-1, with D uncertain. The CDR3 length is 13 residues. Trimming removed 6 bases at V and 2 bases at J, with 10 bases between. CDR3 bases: TGTGCCAGCAGCCTAGCGGTAAACACTGAAGCTTTCTTT. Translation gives CASSLAVNTEAFF.

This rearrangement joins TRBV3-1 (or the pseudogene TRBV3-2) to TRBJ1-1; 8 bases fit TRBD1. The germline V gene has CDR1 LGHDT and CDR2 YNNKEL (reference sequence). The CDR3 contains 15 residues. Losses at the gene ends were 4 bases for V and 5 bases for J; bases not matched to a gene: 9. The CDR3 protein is CASSLRTGLRTEAFF. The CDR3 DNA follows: TGTGCCAGCAGCCTCAGGACAGGGTTAAGGACTGAAGCTTTCTTT.

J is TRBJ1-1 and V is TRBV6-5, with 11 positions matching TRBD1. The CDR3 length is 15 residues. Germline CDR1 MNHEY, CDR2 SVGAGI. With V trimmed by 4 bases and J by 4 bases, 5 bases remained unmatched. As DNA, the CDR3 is TGTGCCAGCAGTTCATGGACAGGGGGCCTCACTGAAGCTTTCTTT. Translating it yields CASSSWTGGLTEAFF.

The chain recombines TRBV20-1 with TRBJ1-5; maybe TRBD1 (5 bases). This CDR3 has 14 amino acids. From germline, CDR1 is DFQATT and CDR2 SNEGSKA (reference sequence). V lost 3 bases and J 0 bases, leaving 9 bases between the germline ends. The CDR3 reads CSASRGTSNQPQHF. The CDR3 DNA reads TGCAGTGCTAGTAGGGGTACTAGCAATCAGCCCCAGCATTTT.

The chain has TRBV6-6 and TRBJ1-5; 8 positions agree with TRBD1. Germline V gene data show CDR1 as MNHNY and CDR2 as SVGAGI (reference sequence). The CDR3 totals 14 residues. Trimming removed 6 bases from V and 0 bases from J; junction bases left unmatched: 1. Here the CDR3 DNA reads TGTGCCAGCAGGGACAGGGATAGCAATCAGCCCCAGCATTTT. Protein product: CASRDRDSNQPQHF.

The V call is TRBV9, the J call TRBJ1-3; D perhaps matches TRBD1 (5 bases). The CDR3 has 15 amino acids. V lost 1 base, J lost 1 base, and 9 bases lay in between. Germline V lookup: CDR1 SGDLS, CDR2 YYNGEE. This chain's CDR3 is CASSVTGDSGNTIYF. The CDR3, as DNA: TGTGCCAGCAGCGTAACAGGCGATTCTGGAAACACCATATATTTT.

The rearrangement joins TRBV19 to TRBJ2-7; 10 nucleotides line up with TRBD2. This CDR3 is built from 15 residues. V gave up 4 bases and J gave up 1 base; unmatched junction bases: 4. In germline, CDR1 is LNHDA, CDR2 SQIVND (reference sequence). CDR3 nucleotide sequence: TGTGCCAGTAGTAACCCTAGCGGGAGTTCCTACGAGCAGTACTTC. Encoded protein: CASSNPSGSSYEQYF.

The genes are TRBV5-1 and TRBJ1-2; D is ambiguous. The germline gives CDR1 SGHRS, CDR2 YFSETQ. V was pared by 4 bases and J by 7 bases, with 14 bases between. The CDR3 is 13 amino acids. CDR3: CASSAAGGGGYTF. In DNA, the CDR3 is TGCGCCAGCAGCGCGGCCGGTGGTGGTGGCTACACCTTC.

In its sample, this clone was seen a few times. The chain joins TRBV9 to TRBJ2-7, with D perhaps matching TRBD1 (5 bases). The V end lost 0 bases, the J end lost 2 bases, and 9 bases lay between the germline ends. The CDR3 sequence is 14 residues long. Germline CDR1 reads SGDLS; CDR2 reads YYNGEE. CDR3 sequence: CASSVDLGAYEQYF. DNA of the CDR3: TGTGCCAGCAGCGTAGACCTAGGGGCCTACGAGCAGTACTTC. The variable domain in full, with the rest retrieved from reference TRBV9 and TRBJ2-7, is DSGVTQTPKHLITATGQRVTLRCSPRSGDLSVYWYQQSLDQGLQFLIQYYNGEERAKGNILERFSAQQFPDLHSELNLSSLELGDSALYFCASSVDLGAYEQYFGPGTRLTVT.

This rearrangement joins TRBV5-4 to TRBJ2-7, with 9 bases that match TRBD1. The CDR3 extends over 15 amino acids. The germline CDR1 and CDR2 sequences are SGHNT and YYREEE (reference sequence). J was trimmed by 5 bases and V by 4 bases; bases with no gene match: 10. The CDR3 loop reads CASSPPGTGKDEQYF. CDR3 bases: TGTGCCAGCAGCCCCCCCGGGACAGGGAAGGACGAGCAGTACTTC. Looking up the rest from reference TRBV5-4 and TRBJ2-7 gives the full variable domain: ETGVTQSPTHLIKTRGQQVTLRCSSQSGHNTVSWYQQALGQGPQFIFQYYREEENGRGNFPPRFSGLQFPNYSSELNVNALELDDSALYLCASSPPGTGKDEQYFGPGTRLTVT.

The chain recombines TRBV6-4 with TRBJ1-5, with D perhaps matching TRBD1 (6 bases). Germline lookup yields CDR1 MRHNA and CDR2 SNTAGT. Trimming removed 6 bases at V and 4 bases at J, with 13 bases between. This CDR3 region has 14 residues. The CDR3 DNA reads TGTGCCAGCAGCACAGGGCCGGGGAATCAGCCCCAGCATTTT. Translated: CASSTGPGNQPQHF.

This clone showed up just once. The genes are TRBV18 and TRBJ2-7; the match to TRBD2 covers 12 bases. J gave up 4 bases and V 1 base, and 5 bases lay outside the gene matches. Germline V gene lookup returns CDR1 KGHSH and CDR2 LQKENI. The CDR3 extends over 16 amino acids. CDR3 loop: CASSPRRTSGAYEQYF. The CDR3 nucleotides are TGTGCCAGCTCACCACGCCGGACTAGCGGGGCGTACGAGCAGTACTTC.

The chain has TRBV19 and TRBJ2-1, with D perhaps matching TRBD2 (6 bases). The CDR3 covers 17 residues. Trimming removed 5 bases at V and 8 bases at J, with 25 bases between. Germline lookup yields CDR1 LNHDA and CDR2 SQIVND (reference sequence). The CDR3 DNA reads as TGTGCCAGTAGTTCCCCCCCAGCGGGTTGGATGGTGGATGAGCAGTTCTTC. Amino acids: CASSSPPAGWMVDEQFF. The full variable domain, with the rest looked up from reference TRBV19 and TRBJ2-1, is DGGITQSPKYLFRKEGQNVTLSCEQNLNHDAMYWYRQDPGQGLRLIYYSQIVNDFQKGDIAEGYSVSREKKESFPLTVTSAQKNPTAFYLCASSSPPAGWMVDEQFFGPGTRLTVL.